This T cell receptor beta chain was recorded in a study of neurological immune-mediated disorders. Study outcomes and limitations: Falling below healthy controls, multiple sclerosis showed the least TCR clonal expansion, while HTLV-1-associated myelopathy showed the most.

There are many counts of this clonotype. Its antigen is as yet unknown. One entry per CDR3 protein results from TCRdb running MiXCR on the 5' RACE reads. This sample yields about 70,000 distinct CDR3 sequences, of which 2.5% to 3.5% are seen a single time; under 6.5% belongs to the top ten. With 0 bases clipped from V and 0 bases from J, the junction kept 3 bases outside the gene matches. CDR3 length: 16 residues. Germline V gene data show CDR1 as DFQATT and CDR2 as SNEGSKA (reference sequence). The sample consisted of PBMCs. The TCR sequence derives from a woman in her forties or fifties with multiple sclerosis. The chain recombines TRBV20-1 with TRBJ2-1; 9 bases are a match to TRBD2. CDR3 DNA sequence: TGCAGTGCTAGAGATTCTAGCGGGGACTCCTACAATGAGCAGTTCTTC. Translated, it gives CSARDSSGDSYNEQFF.